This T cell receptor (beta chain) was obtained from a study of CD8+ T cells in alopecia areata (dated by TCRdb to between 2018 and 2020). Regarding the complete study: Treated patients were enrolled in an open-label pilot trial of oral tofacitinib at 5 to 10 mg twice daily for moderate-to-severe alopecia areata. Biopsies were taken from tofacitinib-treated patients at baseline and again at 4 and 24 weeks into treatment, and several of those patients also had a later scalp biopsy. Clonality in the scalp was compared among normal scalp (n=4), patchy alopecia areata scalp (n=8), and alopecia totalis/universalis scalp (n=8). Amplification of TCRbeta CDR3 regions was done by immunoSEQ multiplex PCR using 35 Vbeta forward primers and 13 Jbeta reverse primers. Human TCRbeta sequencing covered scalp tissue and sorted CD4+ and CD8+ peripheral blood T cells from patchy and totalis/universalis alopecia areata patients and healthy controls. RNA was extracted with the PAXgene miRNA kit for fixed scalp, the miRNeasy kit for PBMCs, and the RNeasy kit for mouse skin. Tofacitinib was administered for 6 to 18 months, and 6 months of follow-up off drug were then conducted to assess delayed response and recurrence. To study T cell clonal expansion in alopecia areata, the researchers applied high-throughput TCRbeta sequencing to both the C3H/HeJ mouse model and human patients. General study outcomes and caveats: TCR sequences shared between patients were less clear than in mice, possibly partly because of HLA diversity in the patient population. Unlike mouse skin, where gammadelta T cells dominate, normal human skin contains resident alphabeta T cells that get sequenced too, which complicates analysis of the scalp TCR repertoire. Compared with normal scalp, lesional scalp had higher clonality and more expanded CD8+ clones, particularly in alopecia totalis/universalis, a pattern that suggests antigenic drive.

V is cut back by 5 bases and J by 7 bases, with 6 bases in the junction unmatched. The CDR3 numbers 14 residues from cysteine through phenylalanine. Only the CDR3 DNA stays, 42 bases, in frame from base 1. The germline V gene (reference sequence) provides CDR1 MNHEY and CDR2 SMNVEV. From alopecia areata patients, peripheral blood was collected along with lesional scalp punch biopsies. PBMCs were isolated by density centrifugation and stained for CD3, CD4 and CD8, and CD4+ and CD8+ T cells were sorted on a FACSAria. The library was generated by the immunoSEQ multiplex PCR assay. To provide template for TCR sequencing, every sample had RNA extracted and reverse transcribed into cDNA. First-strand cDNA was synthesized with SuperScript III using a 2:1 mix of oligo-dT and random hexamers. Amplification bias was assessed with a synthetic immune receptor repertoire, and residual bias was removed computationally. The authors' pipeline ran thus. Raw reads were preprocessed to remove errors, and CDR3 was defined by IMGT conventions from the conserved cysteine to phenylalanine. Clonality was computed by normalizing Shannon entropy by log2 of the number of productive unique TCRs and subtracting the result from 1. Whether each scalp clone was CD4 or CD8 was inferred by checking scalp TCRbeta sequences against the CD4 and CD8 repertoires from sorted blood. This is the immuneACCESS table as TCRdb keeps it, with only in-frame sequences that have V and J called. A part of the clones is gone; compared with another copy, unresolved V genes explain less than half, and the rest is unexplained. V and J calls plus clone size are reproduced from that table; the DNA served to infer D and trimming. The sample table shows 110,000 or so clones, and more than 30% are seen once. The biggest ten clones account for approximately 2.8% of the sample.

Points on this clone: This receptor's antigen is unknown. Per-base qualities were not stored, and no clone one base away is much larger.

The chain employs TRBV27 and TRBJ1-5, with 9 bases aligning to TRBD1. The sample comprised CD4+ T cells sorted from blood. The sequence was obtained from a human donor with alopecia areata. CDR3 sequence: CASSRGQGNQPQHF. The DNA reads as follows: TGTGCCAGCAGTCGGGGACAGGGAAACCAGCCCCAGCATTTT.